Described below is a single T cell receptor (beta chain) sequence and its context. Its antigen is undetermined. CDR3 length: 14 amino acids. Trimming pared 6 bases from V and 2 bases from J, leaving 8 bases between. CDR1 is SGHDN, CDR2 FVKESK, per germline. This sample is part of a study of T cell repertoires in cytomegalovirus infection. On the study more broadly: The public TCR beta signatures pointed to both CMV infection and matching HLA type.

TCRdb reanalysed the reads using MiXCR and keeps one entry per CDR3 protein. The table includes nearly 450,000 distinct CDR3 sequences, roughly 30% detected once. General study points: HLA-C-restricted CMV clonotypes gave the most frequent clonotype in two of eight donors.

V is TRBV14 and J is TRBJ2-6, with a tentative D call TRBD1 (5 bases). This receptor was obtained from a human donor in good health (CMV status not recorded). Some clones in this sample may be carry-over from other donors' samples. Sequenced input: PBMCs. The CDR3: CASSQQAGANVLTF. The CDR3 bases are TGTGCCAGCAGTCAACAGGCTGGGGCCAACGTCCTGACTTTC.